This T cell receptor beta chain is from a study of technical replicates of blood from a handful of donors. Profiling relied on immunoSEQ multiplex PCR, and the TCRdb table lists in-frame clones only, not all of them. The profile shows 50,000 or so clones, about 90% of them singletons. The CDR3 contains 17 residues. The germline CDR1 and CDR2 sequences are SGHTA and FQGNSA. Trimming pared 6 bases from V and 6 bases from J, leaving 23 bases between. The rearrangement uses TRBV7-2 and TRBJ2-2; possible D gene TRBD1, 6 bases. The sequence was collected from a human donor in good health. Some clones in this sample may be carry-over from other donors' samples. Sequences were obtained from PBMCs. The CDR3 here is CASSSDRQRSRAGELFF. CDR3 coding DNA: TGTGCCAGCAGTTCCGACAGGCAGCGGTCCAGGGCCGGGGAGCTGTTTTTT.